This paragraph reports one T cell receptor (beta chain). The data were taken from a study of T cells after yellow fever vaccination. Findings and limits, study-wide: The day 0 sorted memory subsets showed almost all vaccine-responding clonotypes to be undetectable.

V was clipped by 5 bases and J by 2 bases, with 12 bases between them. The CDR3 length is 14 residues. CDR1 and CDR2 (germline): SEHNR, FQNEAQ (reference sequence). TCRdb processed the 5' RACE reads anew with MiXCR; each CDR3 protein has one entry. The table shows approximately 58,000 distinct CDR3 sequences, with approximately 6% occurring only once. This sequence originates from a man aged 18 to 35 who received the YFV17D yellow fever vaccine. The chain joins TRBV7-9 to TRBJ1-2, with D maybe TRBD1 (5 bases). The sequencing here drew on PBMCs, either bulk or a sorted T-cell subset (CD4+, CD8+, memory, or dextramer-sorted; not recorded which), taken on the day of the yellow fever booster vaccination. CDR3 sequence reads: CASSKESGNYGYTF. The CDR3 nucleotides read TGTGCCAGCAGCAAAGAATCAGGGAACTATGGCTACACCTTC.